This is a list of T cell receptor beta chains from one sample in a study of post-analysis software for immune sequencing data. TCRdb re-analysed the PCR reads in MiXCR, keeping a single row per CDR3 protein. The repertoire holds hundreds of thousands of distinct CDR3 sequences, with approximately 38% as singletons. The sequenced sample consisted of blood. These receptor sequences come from a girl aged 5-17 years with multiple sclerosis. Both conserved end residues are part of each CDR3. The D gene is left open where the match is weak. Clone size is not always given. Where it is, it says once, few, many or a class for expanded clones.

TRBV27	-	many	TRBJ1-2	17	CASSLSIRGGPNYGYTF	TGTGCCAGCAGTTTATCGATTCGGGGCGGACCTAACTATGGCTACACCTTC
TRBV29-1	-	-	TRBJ2-1	13	CSGGDGDHNEQFF	TGCAGCGGTGGGGATGGGGACCACAATGAGCAGTTCTTC
TRBV14	TRBD1	few	TRBJ2-7	13	CTSSPGQAYEQYF	TGTACCAGCAGTCCGGGACAGGCCTACGAGCAGTACTTC
TRBV10-3	-	-	TRBJ1-1	12	CAISESRTEAFF	TGTGCCATCAGTGAGTCCCGCACTGAAGCTTTCTTT
TRBV27	-	-	TRBJ2-1	16	CASSSPGGGPYNEQFF	TGTGCCAGCAGTTCCCCGGGCGGGGGCCCATACAATGAGCAGTTCTTC
TRBV12-3/TRBV12-4	-	-	TRBJ2-1	11	CASSRAAEQFF	TGTGCCAGCAGTCGCGCCGCTGAGCAGTTCTTC
TRBV12-3/TRBV12-4	-	few	TRBJ2-3	14	CASSQLASTDTQYF	TGTGCCAGCAGTCAACTAGCTAGCACAGATACGCAGTATTTT
TRBV15	TRBD1	once	TRBJ1-6	14	CATSIGTENSPLHF	TGTGCCACCAGCATCGGGACAGAAAATTCACCCCTCCACTTT
TRBV7-2	TRBD2	-	TRBJ2-1	13	CASSHTRGDEQFF	TGTGCCAGCAGCCACACCCGGGGGGATGAGCAGTTCTTC
TRBV7-9	TRBD1	few	TRBJ1-2	13	CASSATGGGGYTF	TGTGCCAGCAGCGCCACAGGGGGCGGGGGCTACACCTTC
TRBV7-9	-	-	TRBJ1-1	15	CASRVTNSMNTEAFF	TGTGCCAGCAGGGTGACAAATTCGATGAACACTGAAGCTTTCTTT
TRBV20-1	-	few	TRBJ1-1	13	CSALKGWGTEAFF	TGCAGTGCCCTAAAGGGTTGGGGCACTGAAGCTTTCTTT
TRBV5-4	-	-	TRBJ2-2	15	CASSFGRGNTGELFF	TGTGCCAGCAGCTTTGGCAGGGGGAACACCGGGGAGCTGTTTTTT
TRBV12-3/TRBV12-4	-	few	TRBJ2-7	16	CASKRGDSATTYEQYF	TGTGCCAGCAAAAGGGGGGACAGCGCTACCACCTACGAGCAGTACTTC
TRBV6-5	-	-	TRBJ2-7	11	CASKRAYEQYF	TGTGCCAGCAAGAGAGCCTACGAGCAGTACTTC
TRBV10-3	-	-	TRBJ2-7	13	CAISGTEAYEQYF	TGTGCCATCAGTGGGACAGAAGCCTACGAGCAGTACTTC
TRBV14	TRBD2	few	TRBJ2-1	14	CASSTRQRGNEQFF	TGTGCCAGCAGCACCCGGCAGCGGGGGAATGAGCAGTTCTTC
TRBV2	TRBD1	few	TRBJ2-7	15	CASSSRTGGPNEQYF	TGTGCCAGCAGTTCTCGGACAGGGGGTCCCAACGAGCAGTACTTC
TRBV20-1	TRBD2	-	TRBJ2-3	15	CSARRLAGPRDTQYF	TGCAGTGCTAGACGACTAGCGGGGCCCCGGGATACGCAGTATTTT
TRBV12-3/TRBV12-4	-	-	TRBJ1-2	13	CAGSPTGEYGYTF	TGTGCCGGCAGCCCGACGGGGGAGTATGGCTACACCTTC
TRBV12-3/TRBV12-4	-	-	TRBJ1-2	12	CASSFATAPSTF	TGTGCCAGCAGTTTTGCGACAGCTCCTTCCACCTTC
TRBV3-1	-	few	TRBJ1-1	14	CASSQIPLDTEAFF	TGTGCCAGCAGCCAGATCCCCCTAGACACTGAAGCTTTCTTT
TRBV18	-	-	TRBJ1-1	13	CASSPFTSNEAFF	TGTGCCAGCTCACCATTTACCTCCAACGAAGCTTTCTTT
TRBV6-6	TRBD1	-	TRBJ1-2	15	CASRPTGEVAYGYTF	TGTGCCAGCAGACCAACAGGGGAGGTGGCTTATGGCTACACCTTC
TRBV20-1	-	-	TRBJ2-1	11	CSARDRYEQFF	TGCAGTGCTAGAGATCGGTATGAGCAGTTCTTC
TRBV12-3/TRBV12-4	-	many	TRBJ2-1	17	CASSGRIWPNSYNEQFF	TGTGCCAGCTCCGGTCGGATTTGGCCGAATTCCTACAATGAGCAGTTCTTC
TRBV7-9	TRBD1	few	TRBJ2-7	13	CASSLDRGNEQYF	TGTGCCAGCAGCTTAGACAGGGGAAACGAGCAGTACTTC
TRBV19	-	few	TRBJ1-6	15	CASSIVSSYNSPLHF	TGTGCCAGTAGTATTGTAAGCTCCTATAATTCACCCCTCCACTTT
TRBV4-2	-	-	TRBJ2-3	17	CASSQDLRGGHTDTQYF	TGTGCCAGCAGCCAAGATCTCCGAGGGGGACACACAGATACGCAGTATTTT
TRBV7-2	-	-	TRBJ2-7	14	CASSLEGLTYEQYF	TGTGCCAGCAGCTTAGAGGGCCTAACCTACGAGCAGTACTTC
TRBV13	TRBD2	-	TRBJ2-1	15	CASSLRGGPWNEQFF	TGTGCCAGCAGCCTCCGCGGGGGGCCTTGGAATGAGCAGTTCTTC
TRBV14	-	-	TRBJ2-3	19	CASSQDPHYRGGPGDTQYF	TGTGCCAGCAGCCAAGATCCACATTACAGGGGAGGGCCTGGGGATACGCAGTATTTT
TRBV14	-	-	TRBJ2-7	13	CASSHRGRSEQYF	TGTGCCAGCAGCCATCGTGGGCGTTCCGAGCAGTACTTC
TRBV4-1	-	-	TRBJ1-2	15	CASSPRFPSRDGYTF	TGCGCCAGCAGCCCCCGTTTCCCCTCCAGGGATGGCTACACCTTC
TRBV20-1	-	-	TRBJ1-2	12	CSASPSGYGYTF	TGCAGTGCTAGCCCCAGCGGCTATGGCTACACCTTC
TRBV13	TRBD1	-	TRBJ2-5	18	CASSSYPVGQGAKETQYF	TGTGCCAGCAGCTCCTATCCGGTAGGACAGGGGGCAAAAGAGACCCAGTACTTC
TRBV6-4	TRBD2	few	TRBJ2-5	13	CAAGLAGSETQYF	TGTGCAGCGGGACTAGCGGGTTCGGAGACCCAGTACTTC
TRBV11-2	-	once	TRBJ2-1	15	CASSLDQGTYNEQFF	TGTGCCAGCAGCTTAGATCAGGGGACTTACAATGAGCAGTTCTTC
TRBV20-1	-	-	TRBJ2-7	12	CSAPGDPDEQYF	TGCAGTGCTCCCGGGGATCCGGACGAGCAGTACTTC
TRBV6-2/TRBV6-3	-	-	TRBJ1-5	14	CASSYSTVGQPQHF	TGTGCCAGCAGTTACTCGACGGTGGGTCAGCCCCAGCATTTT
TRBV4-1	-	few	TRBJ1-4	16	CASRGALREVGEKLFF	TGCGCCAGCCGAGGGGCGCTGCGGGAGGTTGGTGAAAAACTGTTTTTT
TRBV29-1	-	few	TRBJ1-1	13	CSVESRGPTEAFF	TGCAGCGTTGAAAGTCGGGGGCCTACGGAGGCTTTCTTT
TRBV12-3/TRBV12-4	TRBD2	-	TRBJ2-3	16	CASSLTAGLSADTQYF	TGTGCCAGCAGTTTAACAGCGGGGCTGAGCGCAGATACGCAATATTTT